These 17 T cell receptor beta chains originate from one sample sequenced in a study of CD8 T cells in Susac syndrome. The RNA input was 0.5 to 1 ug, and it was reverse transcribed with random hexamers. TCRdb re-analysed the immunoSEQ multiplex PCR reads in MiXCR, keeping a single row per CDR3 protein. Among roughly 190,000 distinct CDR3 sequences listed, approximately 95% were seen once. The source material was CD8+ T cells from PBMCs. The receptors shown here come from a human donor with Susac syndrome.

V and J are TRBV25-1 and TRBJ2-7; either TRBD1 or TRBD2 may supply D (5 bases each). The CDR3 extends over 15 amino acids. Germline V lookup: CDR1 MGHDK, CDR2 SYGVNS. Deletions cut 6 bases from V and 5 bases from J, with 20 bases between. CDR3 sequence reads: CASSDDIWGSNEQYF. CDR3 coding DNA: TGTGCCAGCAGCGACGACATTTGGGGGTCCAACGAGCAGTACTTC.

The chain carries TRBV5-6 and TRBJ1-5; TRBD1 matches 7 bases. In germline, CDR1 is SGHDT, CDR2 YYEEEE. The junction had 7 bases not matched to a gene; V was cut back by 4 bases and J by 6 bases. The CDR3 length is 14 residues. The CDR3 sequence is CASSNRQGGQPQHF. In DNA form, the CDR3 reads TGTGCCAGCAGCAACCGACAGGGCGGTCAGCCCCAGCATTTT.

This clonotype was seen a single time. This chain connects TRBV29-1 to TRBJ2-5; D remains unclear. The CDR3 is 12 residues long. Between the trimmed V and J ends, which lost 7 bases and 4 bases, there was a span of 13 bases. Germline V gives CDR1 SQVTM, CDR2 ANQGSEA. The CDR3 sequence: CSAVPLGETQYF. CDR3 bases: TGCAGCGCCGTACCTCTGGGAGAGACCCAGTACTTC.

The chain has TRBV5-6 and TRBJ2-7; 11 nucleotides match TRBD2. The junction had 9 bases not matched to a gene; V was cut back by 4 bases and J by 3 bases. This CDR3 contains 16 residues. Germline CDR1 SGHDT, CDR2 YYEEEE. CDR3 region: CASSTSLAGVVYEQYF. DNA of the CDR3: TGTGCCAGCAGCACATCACTAGCGGGAGTGGTCTACGAGCAGTACTTC.

The chain uses TRBV29-1 and TRBJ1-1, with D maybe TRBD1 (5 bases). The CDR3 is made up of 13 amino acids. V was cut by 7 bases and J by 0 bases, with 12 bases left in between. CDR1 and CDR2 (germline): SQVTM, ANQGSEA. The CDR3 sequence is CSGIDSLNTEAFF. DNA of the CDR3: TGCAGCGGAATAGACAGTCTGAACACTGAAGCTTTCTTT.

This chain links TRBV27 with TRBJ1-1, with TRBD1 as a possible D gene (5 bases). V was clipped by 4 bases and J by 1 base, with 7 bases between them. The CDR3 length is 13 residues. Germline CDR1 MNHEY, CDR2 SMNVEV (reference sequence). The CDR3: CASSWGKNTEAFF. The CDR3 nucleotides read TGTGCCAGCAGTTGGGGGAAGAACACTGAAGCTTTCTTT.

V usage is TRBV20-1 and J usage is TRBJ1-6; D is ambiguous. This CDR3 is 15 amino acids long. CDR1 is DFQATT, CDR2 SNEGSKA, per germline (reference sequence). Trimming pared 1 base from V and 0 bases from J, leaving 7 bases between. CDR3: CSARAETSYNSPLHF. In nucleotides, the CDR3 is TGCAGTGCTAGAGCTGAGACCTCCTATAATTCACCCCTCCACTTT.

This clonotype has only a few counts. The V and J genes are TRBV19 and TRBJ1-1; possibly TRBD1 for D (5 bases). This CDR3 contains 12 residues. Germline values: CDR1 LNHDA, CDR2 SQIVND (reference sequence). V gave up 4 bases and J gave up 4 bases, with 7 bases separating them. CDR3 in amino acids: CASSTGFTEAFF. CDR3 coding DNA: TGTGCCAGTAGTACAGGGTTCACTGAAGCTTTCTTT.

V gene TRBV24-1 combines with J gene TRBJ1-1; D unclear. Germline CDR1 is KGHDR and CDR2 is SFDVKD. The CDR3 length is 13 residues. The germline V and J ends were trimmed by 6 bases and 1 base, with 8 bases remaining between them. The DNA of the CDR3 is TGTGCCACCAGTCTGGGGAAGAACACTGAAGCTTTCTTT. This encodes CATSLGKNTEAFF.

The chain links TRBV4-2 to TRBJ2-2; possible D gene TRBD1, 6 bases. V lost 0 bases, J lost 6 bases, and 11 bases lay in between. Germline V lookup: CDR1 LGHNA, CDR2 YNFKEQ. This CDR3 has 15 amino acids. In nucleotides, the CDR3 is TGTGCCAGCAGCCAAGATTGGGACATCCCCGGGGAGCTGTTTTTT. Translated: CASSQDWDIPGELFF.

Only one count was recorded for this clonotype. The gene calls are TRBV29-1 and TRBJ2-1, with 15 nucleotides matching TRBD2. Germline CDR1 is SQVTM and CDR2 is ANQGSEA. This CDR3 spans 18 amino acids. V shed 7 bases, J shed 4 bases, and the junction held 14 bases outside the gene matches. The DNA of the CDR3 is TGCAGCGCCTCCGGGACTAGCGGGAGGCGTATGGGATACAATGAGCAGTTCTTC. Translated: CSASGTSGRRMGYNEQFF.

The V and J genes are TRBV5-6 and TRBJ2-4, with TRBD1 matching over 7 bases. CDR1 is SGHDT and CDR2 is YYEEEE in the germline V gene. The trim removed 4 bases at V and 0 bases at J, leaving 1 base unmatched. The CDR3 extends over 14 amino acids. CDR3 DNA: TGTGCCAGCAGCCCAGGGGGAGCCAAAAACATTCAGTACTTC. Its protein product is CASSPGGAKNIQYF.

The V call is TRBV3-1, the J call TRBJ2-7, with 8 bases fitting TRBD2. Losses at the gene ends were 4 bases for V and 6 bases for J; bases not matched to a gene: 8. This CDR3 comprises 14 residues. Germline V gives CDR1 LGHDT, CDR2 YNNKEL (reference sequence). The DNA for the CDR3 is TGTGCCAGCAGCCCAAACGGGGGGGCTGCCGAGCAGTACTTC. This codes for CASSPNGGAAEQYF.

The chain recombines TRBV7-8 with TRBJ2-3, with D perhaps being TRBD1 or TRBD2 (7 bases each). CDR1 and CDR2 from the germline V gene are SGHVS and FQNEAQ. CDR3 size: 16 residues. Trimming took 2 bases from V and 4 from J, leaving 16 bases between them. The DNA for the CDR3 is TGTGCCAGCAGCTTATTGACAGGGAGGGAGGCAGATACGCAGTATTTT. Protein product: CASSLLTGREADTQYF.

This clonotype was recorded once. The chain uses TRBV19 and TRBJ1-4; D is unresolved. Germline assignment: CDR1 LNHDA and CDR2 SQIVND (reference sequence). The CDR3 totals 14 residues. Deletions cut 3 bases from V and 8 bases from J, with 13 bases between. CDR3: CASSMLQGQEKLFF. CDR3 DNA: TGTGCCAGTAGTATGCTGCAAGGGCAGGAAAAACTGTTTTTT.

This sequence joins TRBV5-4 and TRBJ2-2, with D perhaps TRBD1 (6 bases). CDR1 SGHNT and CDR2 YYREEE come from the germline V gene (reference sequence). This CDR3 region has 15 residues. V lost 3 bases and J lost 1, with 10 bases in between. In DNA, the CDR3 is TGTGCCAGCAGCTCGACGGACAGGAACACCGGGGAGCTGTTTTTT. Its protein is CASSSTDRNTGELFF.

The V gene is TRBV10-3, the J gene TRBJ2-7; D is undetermined. V dropped 2 bases and J dropped 3 bases, with 5 bases sitting between them. Germline CDR1 reads ENHRY; CDR2 reads SYGVKD. The CDR3 loop spans 12 amino acids. Written as DNA, the CDR3 is TGTGCCATCAGTGAGGGCAGCTACGAGCAGTACTTC. Amino acids: CAISEGSYEQYF.